This T cell receptor beta chain was sequenced for a study of PD-1 blockade in classical Hodgkin lymphoma. Broader study findings: Complete responders started with a diversity level that resembled newly diagnosed patients at baseline. Relative to healthy donors, newly diagnosed patients reportedly had lower baseline TCR diversity, which was reported as lower still in relapsed/refractory patients. The authors excluded patients who started nivolumab under 1 year after ASCT.

All the patients suffered relapse after autologous stem cell transplantation, and brentuximab vedotin exposure differed. Each best response was a complete response, a partial response or progressive disease. The V gene end was trimmed by 4 bases and the J gene end by 1 base; junction bases not matched to a gene: 6. Per germline, CDR1 SEHNR and CDR2 FQNEAQ (reference sequence). The CDR3 length is 17 residues. As regards this clone: The antigen is not known.

TCRdb's copy holds only in-frame clones and misses some; the assay was immunoSEQ multiplex PCR. Of 65,000 to 95,000 clones in the sample, about 89% were seen once. The sequence was obtained from a human donor with classical Hodgkin lymphoma. This chain links TRBV7-9 with TRBJ2-1; 11 bases align to TRBD2. This specimen was peripheral blood mononuclear cells (PBMCs), taken at baseline. The CDR3 protein is CASSSPGTSGSYNEQFF. The CDR3 DNA follows: TGTGCCAGCAGCTCACCCGGGACTAGCGGATCCTACAATGAGCAGTTCTTC.